The 24 T cell receptor beta chains below were found in one sample sequenced in a study of T cell clonotyping in hematopoietic cell transplantation. Clones were sequenced by immunoSEQ multiplex PCR, and TCRdb holds only the in-frame ones, with some missing. Of around 21,000 clones listed, around three quarters are singletons. Noted time point: recipient sample about 28 days before transplant, after cytoreduction. The sample in question was peripheral blood mononuclear cells, obtained before stem cell transplant. The receptor set was obtained from a man in his fifties or sixties with acute myeloid leukemia. Some clones in this sample may be carry-over from other donors' samples.

The gene calls are TRBV9 and TRBJ2-7; D may be TRBD2 (6 bases). Germline CDR1 and CDR2: SGDLS and YYNGEE. The CDR3 is 14 residues long. The V end lost 0 bases, the J end lost 6 bases, and 13 bases lay between the germline ends. In DNA, the CDR3 is TGTGCCAGCAGCGTAGGTGTCGGGGGAGGCGAGCAGTACTTC. This encodes CASSVGVGGGEQYF.

The V gene is TRBV7-9, the J gene TRBJ2-5; D is unresolved. The V end was cut by 2 bases, the J end by 5 bases, with 12 bases between. Germline CDR1 and CDR2: SEHNR and FQNEAQ (reference sequence). The CDR3 totals 14 residues. Written as DNA, the CDR3 is TGTGCCAGCAGCTTAAATACCCAACCCGAGACCCAGTACTTC. Translation gives CASSLNTQPETQYF.

This chain joins TRBV5-6 and TRBJ2-1; 9 bases are shared with TRBD1. CDR1 is SGHDT and CDR2 is YYEEEE in the germline V gene. V lost 3 bases, J lost 6 bases, and 7 bases stayed unmatched. The CDR3 contains 15 residues. The CDR3 sequence is CASSYYDRGVNEQFF. The CDR3 nucleotides read TGTGCCAGCAGCTACTATGACAGGGGGGTCAATGAGCAGTTCTTC. Based on the CDR3 plus reference TRBV5-6 and TRBJ2-1, the full variable domain is DAGVTQSPTHLIKTRGQQVTLRCSPKSGHDTVSWYQQALGQGPQFIFQYYEEEERQRGNFPDRFSGHQFPNYSSELNVNALLLGDSALYLCASSYYDRGVNEQFFGPGTRLTVL.

V and J are TRBV25-1 and TRBJ2-3; 8 bases line up with TRBD2. The V and J ends lost 3 bases and 0 bases, in that order; junction bases with no gene match: 11. This CDR3 has 18 residues. CDR1 MGHDK and CDR2 SYGVNS come from the germline V gene. The CDR3 protein is CASSDTGGGGSSTDTQYF. The CDR3 DNA sequence: TGTGCCAGCAGTGATACCGGTGGCGGGGGGTCTAGCACAGATACGCAGTATTTT.

This chain joins TRBV15 and TRBJ1-5; D is unresolved. The V gene lost 0 bases and the J gene lost 3 bases, with 3 bases spanning the gap. This CDR3 is built from 13 residues. Germline lookup yields CDR1 LNHNV and CDR2 YYDKDF (reference sequence). The CDR3 DNA reads as TGTGCCACCAGCAGAGAGCTCAATCAGCCCCAGCATTTT. Protein product: CATSRELNQPQHF.

The V call is TRBV10-3, the J call TRBJ1-1, with TRBD1 matching 7 bases. V was clipped by 0 bases and J by 4 bases; unmatched bases: 5. The germline V gene has CDR1 ENHRY and CDR2 SYGVKD. The length of the CDR3 is 15 residues. In nucleotides, the CDR3 is TGTGCCATCAGTGAGTCTACAGGGGAGGGCACTGAAGCTTTCTTT. Its protein product is CAISESTGEGTEAFF.

The rearrangement links TRBV11-3 to TRBJ2-7, with D perhaps matching TRBD1 (5 bases). V lost 1 base and J 0 bases, leaving 7 bases between the germline ends. CDR1 is SGHNT and CDR2 is YENEEA in the germline V gene. The CDR3 loop spans 14 amino acids. CDR3 DNA: TGTGCCAGCAGCTTAGGCAGGGCCTCCTACGAGCAGTACTTC. Residues: CASSLGRASYEQYF.

This clone showed up just once. The chain is built from TRBV7-8 and TRBJ2-7; D unresolved. Trimming removed 1 base from V and 2 bases from J, with 12 bases in between. The CDR3 sequence is 15 residues long. Germline V gives CDR1 SGHVS, CDR2 FQNEAQ. The chain's CDR3 is CASSLDLGSAYEQYF. The CDR3 DNA reads as TGTGCCAGCAGCTTAGATCTCGGATCGGCCTACGAGCAGTACTTC.

This chain uses TRBV4-1 with TRBJ1-2; 7 bases map to TRBD1. This CDR3 is 16 amino acids long. J lost 7 bases, V lost 0 bases, and 11 bases had no gene match. Germline V gives CDR1 MGHRA, CDR2 YSYEKL. In nucleotides, the CDR3 is TGCGCCAGCAGCCAAGATTGGGGTCAGGGGGGGACTGGCTACACCTTC. Protein: CASSQDWGQGGTGYTF.

The gene calls are TRBV5-6 and TRBJ2-7; D is undetermined. The CDR3 spans 13 residues. V lost 4 bases and J lost 9, with 17 bases in between. Looked up from germline, CDR1 is SGHDT and CDR2 is YYEEEE. CDR3: CASSPSWGTGQYF. The CDR3 coding sequence is TGTGCCAGCAGCCCTAGTTGGGGAACCGGGCAGTACTTC.

The V gene is TRBV7-2, the J gene TRBJ2-2; D gene uncertain. Germline CDR1 SGHTA, CDR2 FQGNSA. The CDR3 loop spans 13 amino acids. V was pared by 5 bases and J by 3 bases, with 7 bases between. As DNA, the CDR3 is TGTGCCAGCAGCCCTATTGACACCGGGGAGCTGTTTTTT. Protein: CASSPIDTGELFF.

CDR3 nucleotide sequence: TGTGCCAGTAGTATAGATCAGGACAGGGGTTCCGGTAATGAAAAACTGTTTTTT. Its translation is CASSIDQDRGSGNEKLFF. The chain uses TRBV19 and TRBJ1-4, with TRBD1 matching 9 bases. Trimming took 0 bases from V and 4 from J; bases not matched to a gene: 9. In germline, CDR1 is LNHDA, CDR2 SQIVND (reference sequence). The CDR3 runs to 18 residues. Full variable domain (rest looked up from reference TRBV19 and TRBJ1-4): DGGITQSPKYLFRKEGQNVTLSCEQNLNHDAMYWYRQDPGQGLRLIYYSQIVNDFQKGDIAEGYSVSREKKESFPLTVTSAQKNPTAFYLCASSIDQDRGSGNEKLFFGSGTQLSVL.

J is TRBJ2-1 and V is TRBV7-9; 10 nucleotides align to TRBD1. This CDR3 contains 17 residues. Germline CDR1 is SEHNR and CDR2 is FQNEAQ (reference sequence). V shed 1 base, J shed 4 bases, and the junction held 7 bases outside the gene matches. DNA of the CDR3: TGTGCCAGCAGCTTAGAGGGACAGGGGAGATGGTACAATGAGCAGTTCTTC. As protein: CASSLEGQGRWYNEQFF.

The chain couples TRBV6-5 to TRBJ2-5; 9 bases line up with TRBD2. V was pared by 6 bases and J by 2 bases, with 4 bases of the junction left unmatched. There are 14 residues in the CDR3. The germline gives CDR1 MNHEY, CDR2 SVGAGI. CDR3 in DNA: TGTGCCAGCAGGATTAGCGGGGGTCAAGAGACCCAGTACTTC. It translates to CASRISGGQETQYF.

The genes are TRBV27 and TRBJ2-7, with TRBD2 identical over 12 bases. CDR1 is MNHEY and CDR2 is SMNVEV in the germline V gene (reference sequence). This CDR3 region has 14 residues. V dropped 6 bases and J dropped 7; count of bases not matched to a gene: 7. The DNA for the CDR3 is TGTGCCAGCAGCCTGACTAGCGGGGGTCTTGAGCAGTACTTC. Protein sequence: CASSLTSGGLEQYF.

The chain combines TRBV30 with TRBJ2-6; D remains unclear. The CDR3 contains 14 residues. Trimming took 2 bases from V and 0 from J, leaving 5 bases between them. Germline values: CDR1 GTSNPN, CDR2 SVGIG (reference sequence). DNA of the CDR3: TGTGCCTGGAGTTACAACTCTGGGGCCAACGTCCTGACTTTC. Translation gives CAWSYNSGANVLTF.

V and J are TRBV4-1 and TRBJ2-7; 7 nucleotides line up with TRBD2. V trimming: 1 base; J trimming: 0 bases; junction bases outside the gene matches: 9. This CDR3 contains 17 residues. Germline loops: CDR1 MGHRA, CDR2 YSYEKL. As DNA, the CDR3 is TGCGCCAGCAGCCAAGGCCCTGGGGGGGAGATCTCCTACGAGCAGTACTTC. Translation: CASSQGPGGEISYEQYF.

This clone has only one observation. This sequence joins TRBV7-9 and TRBJ1-1, with unresolved D. CDR1 and CDR2 (germline): SEHNR, FQNEAQ (reference sequence). Trimming removed 6 bases from V and 1 base from J, with 12 bases in between. The length of the CDR3 is 14 residues. CDR3 amino acids: CASSTMGANTEAFF. The CDR3 DNA reads TGTGCCAGCAGTACCATGGGAGCGAACACTGAAGCTTTCTTT. Together with reference TRBV7-9 and TRBJ1-1, the CDR3 gives the full variable domain: DTGVSQNPRHKITKRGQNVTFRCDPISEHNRLYWYRQTLGQGPEFLTYFQNEAQLEKSRLLSDRFSAERPKGSFSTLEIQRTEQGDSAMYLCASSTMGANTEAFFGQGTRLTVV.

V is TRBV28 and J is TRBJ2-5; D remains unclear. V lost 5 bases, J lost 2 bases, and 15 bases lay in between. Germline values: CDR1 MDHEN, CDR2 SYDVKM. The CDR3 is 15 amino acids. CDR3 DNA sequence: TGTGCCAGCAGTCCTCGCGGTGACGAACAAGAGACCCAGTACTTC. Translation: CASSPRGDEQETQYF.

The gene calls are TRBV5-1 and TRBJ2-7, with a possible D match to TRBD1 (6 bases). Germline V gene lookup returns CDR1 SGHRS and CDR2 YFSETQ. This CDR3 comprises 13 residues. Trimming took off 4 bases at V and 6 bases at J, with 14 bases between the two ends. CDR3 DNA: TGCGCCAGCAGCCTGGGACAAAGGGTCGAGCAGTACTTC. Protein: CASSLGQRVEQYF.

This sequence joins TRBV7-2 and TRBJ2-6, with D hard to call. From germline, CDR1 is SGHTA and CDR2 FQGNSA. The CDR3 runs to 15 residues. Trimming removed 3 bases at V and 1 base at J, with 7 bases between. Here the CDR3 DNA reads TGTGCCAGCAGCTTCGCAGGTTCTGGGGCCAACGTCCTGACTTTC. The encoded protein is CASSFAGSGANVLTF.

In its sample, this clone was seen once. V gene TRBV7-9 combines with J gene TRBJ2-5, with D uncertain. Gene TRBJ2-7 matches the end of the DNA better, so the J call may be wrong. Germline values: CDR1 SEHNR, CDR2 FQNEAQ (reference sequence). The CDR3 covers 14 residues. The chain's CDR3 is CASSLDRWTYEQYF. The CDR3, as DNA: TGTGCCAGCAGCTTAGACAGATGGACCTACGAGCAGTACTTC.

The J gene is TRBJ1-2, the V gene TRBV30; possible D gene TRBD1, 6 bases. The CDR3 is 14 residues long. Germline assignment: CDR1 GTSNPN and CDR2 SVGIG (reference sequence). With 0 bases removed from V and 2 bases from J, the gap between germline ends came to 10 bases. The CDR3 reads CAWSVRRGNYGYTF. The CDR3 DNA follows: TGTGCCTGGAGTGTACGAAGGGGGAACTATGGCTACACCTTC.

CDR3: CASSAGVSNQPQHF. CDR3 nucleotides: TGTGCCAGCAGCGCGGGAGTTAGCAATCAGCCCCAGCATTTT. The chain joins TRBV9 to TRBJ1-5; D not certain. The CDR3 length is 14 residues. V dropped 3 bases and J dropped 0 bases, with 7 bases sitting between them. Germline V gene lookup returns CDR1 SGDLS and CDR2 YYNGEE.